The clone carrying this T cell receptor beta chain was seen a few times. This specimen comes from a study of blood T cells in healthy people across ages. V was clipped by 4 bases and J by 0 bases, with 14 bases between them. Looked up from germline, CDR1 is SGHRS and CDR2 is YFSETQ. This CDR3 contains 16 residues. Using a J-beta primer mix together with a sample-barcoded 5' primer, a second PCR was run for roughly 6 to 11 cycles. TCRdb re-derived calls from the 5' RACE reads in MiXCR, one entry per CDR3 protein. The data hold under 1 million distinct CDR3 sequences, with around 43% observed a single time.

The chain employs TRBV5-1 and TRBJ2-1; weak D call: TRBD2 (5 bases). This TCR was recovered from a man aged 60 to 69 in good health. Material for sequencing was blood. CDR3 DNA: TGCGCCAGCAGCGGCGGACTGGGGAGCTCCTACAATGAGCAGTTCTTC. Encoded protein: CASSGGLGSSYNEQFF.